The 20 T cell receptor beta chains below were found in one sample sequenced in a study of T-cell memory formation after mild COVID-19. TCRdb recomputed calls from the 5' RACE reads with MiXCR, one row per CDR3 protein. The repertoire holds approximately 580,000 distinct CDR3 sequences, with approximately 20% as singletons. What was sequenced was PBMCs or a T cell subset sorted from them (not recorded which). The receptors were sampled from an adult woman who had mild COVID-19 (a few samples of this study predate the infection). Cell type and time point are not known.

The J gene is TRBJ2-1, the V gene TRBV20-1; D might be TRBD2 (6 bases). The ends were cut back, 0 bases at V and 5 bases at J, with 17 bases in the middle. CDR1 is DFQATT, CDR2 SNEGSKA, per germline (reference sequence). This CDR3 has 16 residues. The chain's CDR3 is CSARDPRPGVDNEQFF. The CDR3 DNA reads as TGCAGTGCTAGAGATCCCCGCCCGGGGGTCGACAATGAGCAGTTCTTC.

The chain uses TRBV6-5 and TRBJ1-2, with D maybe TRBD1 (6 bases). The germline V gene encodes CDR1 MNHEY and CDR2 SVGAGI. V lost 6 bases to trimming and J lost 6 bases, with 14 bases between them. The CDR3 runs 13 residues. The CDR3 here is CASRDVWTDGYTF. In DNA form, the CDR3 reads TGTGCCAGCAGAGACGTTTGGACAGATGGCTACACCTTC.

This clonotype appeared a few times. The chain couples TRBV12-3 or TRBV12-4 to TRBJ2-7, with 13 positions matching TRBD2. V shed 4 bases, J shed 6 bases, and the junction held 6 bases outside the gene matches. CDR3 length equals 15 residues. CDR3 in DNA: TGTGCCAGCAGTTGGACTAGCGGGGGTGTGGGCGAGCAGTACTTC. This translates into CASSWTSGGVGEQYF.

This clonotype has a handful of counts. The J gene is TRBJ2-6, the V gene TRBV24-1; D gene unclear. V lost 0 bases and J 7 bases, leaving 3 bases between the germline ends. The CDR3 extends over 13 amino acids. Germline V lookup: CDR1 KGHDR, CDR2 SFDVKD. The CDR3 DNA is TGTGCCACCAGTGATTTGTCAGCCAACGTCCTGACTTTC. Protein sequence: CATSDLSANVLTF.

The genes are TRBV20-1 and TRBJ2-1; D gene uncertain. Between the trimmed V and J ends, which lost 0 bases and 5 bases, there was a span of 8 bases. CDR1 and CDR2 (germline): DFQATT, SNEGSKA (reference sequence). The CDR3 totals 13 residues. The CDR3: CSARDLPHNEQFF. The CDR3 bases are TGCAGTGCTAGAGATCTACCGCACAATGAGCAGTTCTTC.

This rearrangement joins TRBV4-1 to TRBJ1-1; 8 bases fit TRBD1. V lost 2 bases and J lost 6; bases outside the gene matches: 14. Germline values: CDR1 MGHRA, CDR2 YSYEKL. This CDR3 has 17 amino acids. The CDR3 region has the DNA TGCGCCAGCAGCCAACAACAGGGGGGGGGGTTCGGCTCTGAAGCTTTCTTT. Translated, it gives CASSQQQGGGFGSEAFF.

The CDR3 loop reads CASSFLAGAREQFF. In DNA form, the CDR3 reads TGTGCCAGCAGCTTCCTAGCGGGGGCGAGAGAGCAGTTCTTC. The J gene is TRBJ2-1, the V gene TRBV7-6; 10 bases agree with TRBD2. The CDR3 spans 14 residues. Germline CDR1 reads SGHVS; CDR2 reads FNYEAQ. Trimming at V came to 3 bases and at J to 10 bases, leaving 6 bases not matched to a gene.

This sequence joins TRBV24-1 and TRBJ2-1; TRBD2 agrees at 7 bases. The CDR3 covers 16 residues. CDR1 is KGHDR, CDR2 SFDVKD, per germline. V lost 4 bases to trimming and J lost 10 bases; unmatched junction nucleotides: 15. The CDR3 coding sequence is TGTGCCACCAGTGACTCTTGGGGTAGTGGGAGGGGAGAGCAGTTCTTC. This translates into CATSDSWGSGRGEQFF.

This clonotype was detected ten times or more. The gene calls are TRBV13 and TRBJ2-1; D is perhaps TRBD2 (5 bases). This CDR3 contains 17 residues. In germline, CDR1 is PRHDT, CDR2 FYEKMQ (reference sequence). V was clipped by 1 base and J by 5 bases, with 18 bases between them. The CDR3: CASSLAVMREFNNEQFF. The CDR3 DNA is TGTGCCAGCAGCTTAGCAGTTATGAGGGAGTTCAACAATGAGCAGTTCTTC.

This clonotype was counted a few times. V gene TRBV7-2 combines with J gene TRBJ1-2; maybe TRBD1 (6 bases). The length of the CDR3 is 17 residues. Germline loops: CDR1 SGHTA, CDR2 FQGNSA. Trimming shortened V by 3 bases and J by 5 bases, and 22 bases separated the two germline ends. The CDR3 here is CASSFPGGGALGYGYTF. The CDR3 nucleotides are TGTGCCAGCAGCTTTCCCGGTGGGGGGGCTTTAGGGTATGGCTACACCTTC.

CDR3 DNA sequence: TGTGCCAGCAGCTTGGCACAGGGCGAAGACACTGAAGCTTTCTTT. As protein: CASSLAQGEDTEAFF. The V and J genes are TRBV7-6 and TRBJ1-1, with TRBD1 as a possible D gene (6 bases). This CDR3 has 15 amino acids. V was clipped by 3 bases and J by 3 bases, with 14 bases between them. Germline values: CDR1 SGHVS, CDR2 FNYEAQ.

J is TRBJ1-2 and V is TRBV12-3 or TRBV12-4, with D perhaps matching TRBD1 (5 bases). The length of the CDR3 is 13 residues. V gave up 5 bases and J gave up 3 bases, with 10 bases separating them. This CDR3 is CASSIGGDYGYTF. CDR3 coding DNA: TGTGCCAGCAGTATCGGGGGGGACTATGGCTACACCTTC.

The V gene is TRBV7-3, the J gene TRBJ2-3; weak D call: TRBD1 (5 bases). The CDR3 is 16 amino acids. Trimming took 3 bases from V and 2 from J, leaving 15 bases between them. Per germline, CDR1 SGHTA and CDR2 FQGTGA. The CDR3 DNA follows: TGTGCCAGCAGCTTTGGAGACAGAAAGAACACAGATACGCAGTATTTT. It specifies CASSFGDRKNTDTQYF.

The chain employs TRBV6-5 and TRBJ2-7, with D possibly TRBD2 on 5 matching bases. Per germline, CDR1 MNHEY and CDR2 SVGAGI. This CDR3 comprises 15 residues. Trimming removed 0 bases from V and 1 base from J, with 10 bases in between. The CDR3 reads CASSYSSAGSYEQYF. CDR3 sequence (DNA): TGTGCCAGCAGTTACTCTAGCGCTGGTTCCTACGAGCAGTACTTC.

The chain couples TRBV27 to TRBJ2-2; D might be TRBD1 (6 bases). CDR3 length equals 16 residues. The germline V gene has CDR1 MNHEY and CDR2 SMNVEV (reference sequence). Trimming stripped 2 bases from V and 3 bases from J, with 13 bases between. The CDR3 nucleotides read TGTGCCAGCAGTTTAGCAGGGGCGTTGTACACCGGGGAGCTGTTTTTT. Protein sequence: CASSLAGALYTGELFF.

The CDR3 sequence is CATSRDRNQPQHF. In DNA form, the CDR3 reads TGTGCCACCAGCAGAGATCGGAATCAGCCCCAGCATTTT. V usage is TRBV15 and J usage is TRBJ1-5; no clear D gene. The V end was cut by 0 bases, the J end by 4 bases, with 4 bases between. The germline V gene encodes CDR1 LNHNV and CDR2 YYDKDF (reference sequence). This CDR3 comprises 13 residues. Full variable domain (remainder filled in from reference TRBV15 and TRBJ1-5): DAMVIQNPRYQVTQFGKPVTLSCSQTLNHNVMYWYQQKSSQAPKLLFHYYDKDFNNEADTPDNFQSRRPNTSFCFLDIRSPGLGDTAMYLCATSRDRNQPQHFGDGTRLSIL.

This clonotype was observed a few times. This sequence joins TRBV20-1 and TRBJ2-1; 8 bases fit TRBD2. The CDR3 consists of 14 residues. The trim removed 3 bases at V and 8 bases at J, leaving 9 bases unmatched. The V gene's germline CDR1 is DFQATT and CDR2 SNEGSKA (reference sequence). CDR3 sequence reads: CSASGGAQVDEQFF. Here the CDR3 DNA reads TGCAGTGCTAGCGGGGGGGCCCAGGTAGATGAGCAGTTCTTC.

In this sample, this clonotype turned up a few times. This chain uses TRBV10-3 with TRBJ2-2; 10 bases map to TRBD2. Germline CDR1 and CDR2: ENHRY and SYGVKD. This CDR3 has 18 amino acids. Trimming removed 3 bases from V and 2 bases from J; junction bases left unmatched: 9. The CDR3 is CAISDPRIAGGNTGELFF. CDR3 sequence (DNA): TGTGCCATCAGTGACCCCCGGATAGCGGGGGGAAACACCGGGGAGCTGTTTTTT.

This clonotype occurred a few times. J is TRBJ2-2 and V is TRBV27; 9 bases match TRBD1. V trimming: 7 bases; J trimming: 5 bases; junction bases outside the gene matches: 20. The CDR3 is made up of 19 amino acids. Germline V gene lookup returns CDR1 MNHEY and CDR2 SMNVEV (reference sequence). The chain's CDR3 is CASTLLGQGPEHPTGELFF. CDR3 nucleotides: TGTGCCAGCACCCTCCTAGGACAGGGGCCAGAGCACCCAACCGGGGAGCTGTTTTTT.

V is TRBV11-1 and J is TRBJ2-7, with D possibly TRBD2 on 6 matching bases. CDR3 length: 12 amino acids. Germline lookup yields CDR1 SGHAT and CDR2 FQDESV (reference sequence). Trimming removed 5 bases from V and 4 bases from J, with 9 bases in between. In nucleotides, the CDR3 is TGTGCCAGCAGCAAGGGACTTTACGAGCAGTACTTC. This codes for CASSKGLYEQYF.